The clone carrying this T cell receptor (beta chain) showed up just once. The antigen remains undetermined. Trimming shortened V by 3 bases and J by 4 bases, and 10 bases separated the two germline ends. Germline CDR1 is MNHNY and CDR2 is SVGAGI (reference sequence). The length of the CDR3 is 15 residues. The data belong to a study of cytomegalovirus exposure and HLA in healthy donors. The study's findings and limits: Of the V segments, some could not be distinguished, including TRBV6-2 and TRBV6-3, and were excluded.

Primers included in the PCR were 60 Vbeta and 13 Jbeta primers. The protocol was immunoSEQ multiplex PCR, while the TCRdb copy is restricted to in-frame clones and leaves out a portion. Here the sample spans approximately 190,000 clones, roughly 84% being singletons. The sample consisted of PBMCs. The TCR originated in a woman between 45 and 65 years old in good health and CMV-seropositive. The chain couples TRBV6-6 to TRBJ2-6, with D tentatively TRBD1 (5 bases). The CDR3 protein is CASSYSGSGANVLTF. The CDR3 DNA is TGTGCCAGCAGTTATTCAGGGTCCGGGGCCAACGTCCTGACTTTC.